This T cell receptor beta chain was recovered during a study of blood T cells in healthy people across ages. In each sample, at least 7 million PBMCs were isolated. A few counts support this clonotype. For the second PCR, which ran for 7 to 11 cycles, a sample-barcoded 5' primer and a J-beta primer mix were used. CDR3-containing paired-end reads numbered at least 2.5 million in each sample. TCRdb passed the 5' RACE reads through MiXCR, listing each CDR3 protein once. The data show fewer than 1,200,000 distinct CDR3 sequences, with about 23% seen just once and about 0.69% held by the top ten. CDR3 length equals 15 residues. Germline V gene sequence: CDR1 LGHNT, CDR2 FRNRAP. V dropped 0 bases and J dropped 4; count of bases not matched to a gene: 5. Another study also made use of these data, one on T cells of mothers and their children. From that study: The donor cohort consisted of a few healthy Caucasian mothers and their six children. Every microgram of extracted RNA entered cDNA synthesis, roughly 1.6 ug per 15 ul.

Source material: blood. This chain connects TRBV12-5 to TRBJ2-7, with 8 bases that match TRBD2. The sequence derives from a girl aged 2 to 9 in good health. CDR3 in DNA: TGTGCTAGTGGTTTGGTTAGCGGGGAACTTTACGAGCAGTACTTC. Its protein is CASGLVSGELYEQYF.